Presented here are 9 T cell receptor beta chains from one specimen sequenced in a study of blood T cell repertoires in COVID-19. The table came from immunoSEQ multiplex PCR; TCRdb's copy has only in-frame clones and leaves some out. There are about 230,000 clones in the sample; about four fifths occur only once, and 6.5% to 9% lies in the top ten. The sequencing input was peripheral blood. The receptors here all came from a woman older than 75 with COVID-19, enrolled during active disease.

The V and J genes are TRBV27 and TRBJ1-4, with 9 bases aligning to TRBD1. The CDR3 runs 15 residues. Trimming at V came to 6 bases and at J to 3 bases, leaving 5 bases not matched to a gene. Per the germline V gene, CDR1 is MNHEY and CDR2 is SMNVEV (reference sequence). The CDR3: CASRRQGEANEKLFF. The CDR3 DNA reads TGTGCCAGCAGACGACAGGGGGAGGCTAATGAAAAACTGTTTTTT. The full variable domain, in which reference TRBV27 and TRBJ1-4 provide the parts outside the CDR3, is EAQVTQNPRYLITVTGKKLTVTCSQNMNHEYMSWYRQDPGLGLRQIYYSMNVEVTDKGDVPEGYKVSRKEKRNFPLILESPSPNQTSLYFCASRRQGEANEKLFFGSGTQLSVL.

The V call is TRBV7-2, the J call TRBJ1-2; D is possibly TRBD1 (5 bases). The CDR3 has 13 amino acids. Germline values: CDR1 SGHTA, CDR2 FQGNSA. With 4 bases removed from V and 8 bases from J, the gap between germline ends came to 14 bases. CDR3 amino acids: CASSYEGARGYTF. For the CDR3, the DNA is TGTGCCAGCAGCTACGAAGGGGCTAGGGGCTACACCTTC.

This sequence joins TRBV6-5 and TRBJ1-2, with 10 bases aligning to TRBD1. Trimming took 7 bases from V and 8 from J; bases not matched to a gene: 10. The germline V gene encodes CDR1 MNHEY and CDR2 SVGAGI. This CDR3 is built from 14 residues. CDR3 loop: CASIPRGQGNGYTF. CDR3 sequence (DNA): TGTGCCAGCATCCCCCGGGGACAGGGGAACGGCTACACCTTC.

The gene calls are TRBV6-5 and TRBJ1-1; possible D gene TRBD1, 5 bases. This CDR3 comprises 14 residues. Germline loops: CDR1 MNHEY, CDR2 SVGAGI. The V and J ends lost 2 bases and 1 base respectively, with 8 bases between them. CDR3 sequence: CASSYDSRNTEAFF. DNA for the CDR3: TGTGCCAGCAGTTACGACAGCCGGAACACTGAAGCTTTCTTT.

The chain joins TRBV11-2 to TRBJ1-2, with 9 bases matching TRBD1. Trimming removed 5 bases from V and 4 bases from J; junction bases left unmatched: 8. Germline V lookup: CDR1 SGHAT, CDR2 FQNNGV. The CDR3 is 15 amino acids. CDR3 DNA sequence: TGTGCCAGCAGCCCGACAGGGGGAGGCGGCTATGGCTACACCTTC. Its protein is CASSPTGGGGYGYTF.

The rearrangement links TRBV7-9 to TRBJ1-1, with 7 bases identical to TRBD1. J was trimmed by 3 bases and V by 0 bases; bases with no gene match: 7. This CDR3 spans 16 amino acids. CDR1 and CDR2 (germline): SEHNR, FQNEAQ (reference sequence). The CDR3 loop is CASSLAQTGVDTEAFF. The DNA for the CDR3 is TGTGCCAGCAGCTTAGCGCAAACAGGGGTTGACACTGAAGCTTTCTTT.

This clone was seen only once. CDR3 residues: CASSDSNREIPEAFF. CDR3 sequence (DNA): TGCGCCAGCAGTGATAGTAACAGGGAGATCCCTGAAGCTTTCTTT. The chain uses TRBV10-2 and TRBJ1-1; D might be TRBD1 (6 bases). The V end was cut by 3 bases, the J end by 6 bases, with 17 bases between. Germline CDR1 reads WSHSY; CDR2 reads SAAADI. This CDR3 has 15 amino acids.

The chain joins TRBV5-1 to TRBJ2-1, with TRBD1 identical over 7 bases. After removal of 6 bases from V and 5 bases from J, the junction contained 11 bases not matched to a gene. The germline V gene encodes CDR1 SGHRS and CDR2 YFSETQ. This CDR3 is built from 15 residues. The CDR3 spells CASTMVRGRNNEQFF. The CDR3 DNA reads as TGCGCCAGCACTATGGTAAGGGGGCGGAACAATGAGCAGTTCTTC.

The rearrangement links TRBV7-8 to TRBJ1-6; D might be TRBD1 (6 bases). V lost 5 bases to trimming and J lost 8 bases, with 16 bases between them. The CDR3 loop spans 15 amino acids. The germline gives CDR1 SGHVS, CDR2 FQNEAQ. The CDR3 nucleotides read TGTGCCAGCAGCCCGGAGGGGGGGCGGGATTCACCCCTCCACTTT. It is translated as CASSPEGGRDSPLHF.